The 28 T cell receptor beta chains below come from one sample, sequenced in a study of monozygotic twins with inflammatory bowel disease. TCRdb reprocessed the 5' RACE reads and stores each CDR3 protein as one record, lacking DNA. The table lists around 450,000 distinct CDR3 sequences. Material for sequencing was blood. The receptors stem from a human donor with ulcerative colitis or Crohn's disease, or a healthy co-twin of an affected twin (not recorded which).

This chain connects TRBV6-5 to TRBJ1-2; the D call from TCRdb, TRBD1, cannot be confirmed without DNA. The CDR3 sequence is 16 residues long. CDR1 and CDR2 (germline): MNHEY, SVGAGI. This CDR3 reads CASSYSGAGRNYGYTF.

CDR3 protein: CASSFGLHNERFF. The gene calls are TRBV5-4 and TRBJ2-1; TCRdb names TRBD2, which stays unverified in the absence of DNA. Germline V CDR1 and CDR2: SGHNT, YYREEE (reference sequence). CDR3 length: 13 amino acids.

The rearrangement uses TRBV11-2 and TRBJ2-3; TCRdb lists TRBD2, though no DNA is available to test this call. CDR1 and CDR2 from the germline V gene are SGHAT and FQNNGV. The length of the CDR3 is 16 residues. The CDR3 spells CASSFTSGGSTDTQYF.

V and J are TRBV12-3 or TRBV12-4 and TRBJ1-4. The CDR3 sequence is 14 residues long. CDR3 region: CASSENGANEKLFF.

This chain uses TRBV20-1 with TRBJ2-1; with no DNA, the TCRdb D assignment of TRBD2 cannot be verified. This CDR3 is built from 15 residues. Germline CDR1 reads DFQATT; CDR2 reads SNEGSKA (reference sequence). CDR3 region: CSARTSANFHNEQFF.

V gene TRBV7-2 combines with J gene TRBJ2-5; TCRdb outputs TRBD2, but without DNA this stays unchecked. This CDR3 has 15 amino acids. Germline V gene lookup returns CDR1 SGHTA and CDR2 FQGNSA. This CDR3 is CASSSQSLARETQYF.

The J gene is TRBJ2-3, the V gene TRBV29-1; the D call of TRBD1 rests on TCRdb alone, since no DNA is present to check it. Germline V lookup: CDR1 SQVTM, CDR2 ANQGSEA. The CDR3 totals 15 residues. The CDR3 sequence: CSVVGGLPRTDTQYF.

This chain joins TRBV7-9 and TRBJ2-3; TCRdb names TRBD1, which stays unverified in the absence of DNA. CDR3 size: 14 residues. CDR1 is SEHNR and CDR2 is FQNEAQ in the germline V gene (reference sequence). The CDR3 protein is CASSLGASLSTQYF.

The chain links TRBV3-1 to TRBJ2-3; TCRdb's D call of TRBD2 is untestable without DNA. The CDR3 spans 16 residues. Germline V gives CDR1 LGHDT, CDR2 YNNKEL (reference sequence). CDR3 residues: CASSQGSTSLTDTQYF.

The V and J genes are TRBV9 and TRBJ2-1; the D gene TCRdb calls, TRBD2, cannot be checked with no DNA. Germline CDR1 and CDR2: SGDLS and YYNGEE. There are 16 residues in the CDR3. The CDR3 protein is CASSGGVGTPYNEQFF.

V usage is TRBV7-2 and J usage is TRBJ2-3; the D gene TCRdb calls, TRBD1, cannot be checked with no DNA. The length of the CDR3 is 14 residues. Germline assignment: CDR1 SGHTA and CDR2 FQGNSA. The CDR3 reads CASELGPGVGTQYF.

The rearrangement links TRBV29-1 to TRBJ1-2. Germline V gives CDR1 SQVTM, CDR2 ANQGSEA. The CDR3 has 13 amino acids. The CDR3 is CSVEGDRRYGYTF.

The gene calls are TRBV6-1 and TRBJ1-3; TCRdb designates TRBD1, a call that cannot be tested without DNA. The CDR3 length is 15 residues. CDR1 MNHNS and CDR2 SASEGT come from the germline V gene. The CDR3 sequence is CASSRGTGSGNTIYF.

The rearrangement joins TRBV5-5 to TRBJ1-5; TCRdb calls TRBD1, which cannot be checked without DNA. Germline CDR1 and CDR2: SGHKS and YYEKEE (reference sequence). The CDR3 spans 15 residues. CDR3: CASSLRRDSNQPQHF.

The V and J genes are TRBV4-2 and TRBJ1-1. The CDR3 sequence is 14 residues long. The V gene's germline CDR1 is LGHNA and CDR2 YNFKEQ. The CDR3 sequence is CASSQDGSNTEAFF.

The chain carries TRBV4-2 and TRBJ1-5; TCRdb calls TRBD1, which cannot be checked without DNA. This CDR3 is 16 amino acids long. CDR1 is LGHNA, CDR2 YNFKEQ, per germline. CDR3 region: CASSQFGQLSNQPQHF.

This chain uses TRBV19 with TRBJ1-1. The CDR3 runs to 14 residues. Germline CDR1 and CDR2: LNHDA and SQIVND (reference sequence). The CDR3 reads CASSIVRHNTEAFF.

The chain joins TRBV30 to TRBJ2-7; TCRdb reports TRBD1, a call that lacks DNA to check it against. This CDR3 spans 16 amino acids. Germline V gives CDR1 GTSNPN, CDR2 SVGIG (reference sequence). Here the CDR3 reads CAWTRDRSDPYNEQYF. The whole variable domain, remainder taken from reference TRBV30 and TRBJ2-7, is SQTIHQWPATLVQPVGSPLSLECTVEGTSNPNLYWYRQAAGRGLQLLFYSVGIGQISSEVPQNLSASRPQDRQFILSSKKLLLSDSGFYLCAWTRDRSDPYNEQYFGPGTRLTVT.

The J gene is TRBJ2-7, the V gene TRBV20-1; TCRdb's assignment of TRBD2 cannot be checked, as there is no DNA. CDR1 is DFQATT and CDR2 is SNEGSKA in the germline V gene (reference sequence). The CDR3 contains 11 residues. The CDR3 region is CSARRGDEQYF.

V gene TRBV7-9 combines with J gene TRBJ2-3; there is no DNA to check the TCRdb D call of TRBD1. Germline V gene sequence: CDR1 SEHNR, CDR2 FQNEAQ (reference sequence). The length of the CDR3 is 12 residues. The CDR3: CASSGAGDTQYF.

The chain carries TRBV20-1 and TRBJ1-5; TCRdb lists TRBD1, though no DNA is available to test this call. Germline assignment: CDR1 DFQATT and CDR2 SNEGSKA (reference sequence). This CDR3 has 16 residues. This CDR3 is CSAREEGQGIAQPQHF.

This sequence joins TRBV24-1 and TRBJ2-7; the TRBD1 assignment by TCRdb is unverifiable without DNA. Germline loops: CDR1 KGHDR, CDR2 SFDVKD. This CDR3 is built from 17 residues. Here the CDR3 reads CATGSPPTRCFSYEQYF.

This sequence joins TRBV7-3 and TRBJ2-7; the D call of TRBD1 rests on TCRdb alone, since no DNA is present to check it. Germline assignment: CDR1 SGHTA and CDR2 FQGTGA. The CDR3 has 14 amino acids. This CDR3 is CASSSGQGAKEQYF.

The rearrangement joins TRBV27 to TRBJ1-1; TCRdb reports TRBD1, a call that lacks DNA to check it against. The CDR3 consists of 15 residues. Germline loops: CDR1 MNHEY, CDR2 SMNVEV (reference sequence). This CDR3 reads CASSLLAGGNTEAFF.

This rearrangement joins TRBV14 to TRBJ2-2; TCRdb's assignment of TRBD1 cannot be checked, as there is no DNA. CDR1 is SGHDN and CDR2 is FVKESK in the germline V gene. CDR3 length: 14 residues. CDR3 sequence reads: CASTGQGGTGELFF.

The V and J genes are TRBV5-1 and TRBJ2-7; TCRdb names TRBD2, which stays unverified in the absence of DNA. Germline-derived CDR1 and CDR2 are SGHRS and YFSETQ. The CDR3 extends over 14 amino acids. CDR3 in amino acids: CASSPDGTQREQYF. Looking up the rest from reference TRBV5-1 and TRBJ2-7 gives the full variable domain: KAGVTQTPRYLIKTRGQQVTLSCSPISGHRSVSWYQQTPGQGLQFLFEYFSETQRNKGNFPGRFSGRQFSNSRSEMNVSTLELGDSALYLCASSPDGTQREQYFGPGTRLTVT.

This chain uses TRBV6-1 with TRBJ2-1; TCRdb calls TRBD1, which cannot be checked without DNA. Per the germline V gene, CDR1 is MNHNS and CDR2 is SASEGT. CDR3 size: 14 residues. CDR3 region: CASRPTDRANEQFF.

The rearrangement uses TRBV6-5 and TRBJ2-3; TCRdb's D call, TRBD1, is unchecked because there is no DNA. The CDR3 sequence is 12 residues long. CDR1 and CDR2 (germline): MNHEY, SVGAGI. CDR3 sequence: CASRGTRGTQYF.